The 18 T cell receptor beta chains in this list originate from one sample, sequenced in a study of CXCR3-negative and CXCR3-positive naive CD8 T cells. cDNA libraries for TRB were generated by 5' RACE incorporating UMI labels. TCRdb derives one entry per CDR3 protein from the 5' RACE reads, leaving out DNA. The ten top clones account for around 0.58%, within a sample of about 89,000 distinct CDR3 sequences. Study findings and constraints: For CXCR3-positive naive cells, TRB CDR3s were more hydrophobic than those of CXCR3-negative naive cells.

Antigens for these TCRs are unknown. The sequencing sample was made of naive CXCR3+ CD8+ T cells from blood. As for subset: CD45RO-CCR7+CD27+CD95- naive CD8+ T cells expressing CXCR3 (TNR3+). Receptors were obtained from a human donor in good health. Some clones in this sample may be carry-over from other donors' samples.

The CDR3 region is CASRQSFDYGYTF. V gene TRBV5-5 combines with J gene TRBJ1-2. Germline V lookup: CDR1 SGHKS, CDR2 YYEKEE (reference sequence). The CDR3 runs 13 residues.

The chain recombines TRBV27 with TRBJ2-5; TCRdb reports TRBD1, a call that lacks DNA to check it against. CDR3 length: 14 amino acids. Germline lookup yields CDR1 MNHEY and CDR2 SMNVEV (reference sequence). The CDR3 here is CASSVGRSQETQYF.

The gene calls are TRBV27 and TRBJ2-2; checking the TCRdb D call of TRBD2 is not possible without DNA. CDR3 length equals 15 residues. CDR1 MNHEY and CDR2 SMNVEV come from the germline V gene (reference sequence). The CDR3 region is CASSSPLKNTGELFF.

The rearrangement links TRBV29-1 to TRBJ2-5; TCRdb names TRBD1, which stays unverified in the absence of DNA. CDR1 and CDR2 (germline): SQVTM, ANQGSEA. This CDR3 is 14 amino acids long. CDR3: CSVGEGTGQETQYF.

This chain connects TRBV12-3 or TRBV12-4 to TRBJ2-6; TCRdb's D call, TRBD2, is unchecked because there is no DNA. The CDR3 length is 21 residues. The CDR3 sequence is CASSAPPRPVGGGAGANVLTF.

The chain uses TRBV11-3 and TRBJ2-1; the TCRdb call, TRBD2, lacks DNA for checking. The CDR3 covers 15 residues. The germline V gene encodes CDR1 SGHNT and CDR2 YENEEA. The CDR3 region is CASSTTSGRADEQFF.

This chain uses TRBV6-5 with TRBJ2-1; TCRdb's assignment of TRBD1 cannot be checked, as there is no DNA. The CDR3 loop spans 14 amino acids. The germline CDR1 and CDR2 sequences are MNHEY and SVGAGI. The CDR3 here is CASSYGASYNEQFF.

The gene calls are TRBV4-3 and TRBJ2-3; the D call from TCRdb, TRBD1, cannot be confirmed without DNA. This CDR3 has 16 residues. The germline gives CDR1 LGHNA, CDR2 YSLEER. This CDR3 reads CASSQDYGTGADTQYF.

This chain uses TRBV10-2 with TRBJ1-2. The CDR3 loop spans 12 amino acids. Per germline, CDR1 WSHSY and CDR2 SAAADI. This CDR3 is CASTVGNYGYTF.

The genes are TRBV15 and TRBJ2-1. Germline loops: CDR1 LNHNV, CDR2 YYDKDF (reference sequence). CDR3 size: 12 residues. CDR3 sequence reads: CATSREMGEQFF.

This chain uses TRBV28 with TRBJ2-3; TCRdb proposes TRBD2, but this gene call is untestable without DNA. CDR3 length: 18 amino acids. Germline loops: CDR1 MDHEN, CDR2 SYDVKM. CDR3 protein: CASRTLARGGRLKDTQYF.

CDR3 protein: CASSYARFTGGRYNEQFF. The chain carries TRBV14 and TRBJ2-1; TCRdb names TRBD1, which stays unverified in the absence of DNA. This CDR3 region has 18 residues. Germline CDR1 SGHDN, CDR2 FVKESK.

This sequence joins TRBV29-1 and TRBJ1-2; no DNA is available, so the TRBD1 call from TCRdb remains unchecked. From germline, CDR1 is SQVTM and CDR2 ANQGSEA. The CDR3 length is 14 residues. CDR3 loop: CSVEVGALGYGYTF.

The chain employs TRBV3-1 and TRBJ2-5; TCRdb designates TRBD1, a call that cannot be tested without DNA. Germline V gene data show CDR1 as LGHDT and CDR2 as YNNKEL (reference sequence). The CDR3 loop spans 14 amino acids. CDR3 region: CASSQDGTQETQYF.

This CDR3 is CSVEDLSDRGYSYEQYF. This chain links TRBV29-1 with TRBJ2-7; TCRdb's D gene call, TRBD1, goes unchecked for lack of DNA. The CDR3 has 17 residues. The V gene's germline CDR1 is SQVTM and CDR2 ANQGSEA.

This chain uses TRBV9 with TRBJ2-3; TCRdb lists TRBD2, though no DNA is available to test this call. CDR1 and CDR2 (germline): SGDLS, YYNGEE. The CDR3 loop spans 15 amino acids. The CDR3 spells CASSVEAGGPDTQYF.

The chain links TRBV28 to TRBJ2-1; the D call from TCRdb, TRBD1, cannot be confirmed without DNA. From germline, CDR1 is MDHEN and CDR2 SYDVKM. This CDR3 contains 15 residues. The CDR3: CASSPNRGTYNEQLF.

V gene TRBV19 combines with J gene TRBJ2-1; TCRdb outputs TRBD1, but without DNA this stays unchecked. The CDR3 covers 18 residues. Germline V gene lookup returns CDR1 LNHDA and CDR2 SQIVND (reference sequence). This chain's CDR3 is CASSIAGGALSSYNEQFF.